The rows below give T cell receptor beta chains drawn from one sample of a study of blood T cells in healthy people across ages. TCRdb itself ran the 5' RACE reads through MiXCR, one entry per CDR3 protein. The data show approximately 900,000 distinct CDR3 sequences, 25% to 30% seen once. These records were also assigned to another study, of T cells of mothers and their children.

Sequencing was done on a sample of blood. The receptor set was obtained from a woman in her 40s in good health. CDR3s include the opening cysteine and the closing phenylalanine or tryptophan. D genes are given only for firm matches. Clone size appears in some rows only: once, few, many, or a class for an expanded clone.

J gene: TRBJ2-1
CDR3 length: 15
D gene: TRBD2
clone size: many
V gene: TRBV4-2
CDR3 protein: CASSPPSGGSNEQFF
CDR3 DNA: TGTGCCAGCAGCCCACCGAGCGGGGGTTCGAATGAGCAGTTCTTC

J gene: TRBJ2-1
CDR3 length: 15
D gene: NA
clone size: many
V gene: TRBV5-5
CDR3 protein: CASSLGGGQYNEQFF
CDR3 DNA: TGTGCCAGCAGCTTGGGGGGGGGCCAGTACAATGAGCAGTTCTTC

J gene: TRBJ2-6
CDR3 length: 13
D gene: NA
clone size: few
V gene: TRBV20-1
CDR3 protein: CSATNGGANVLTF
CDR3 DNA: TGCAGTGCTACCAATGGGGGGGCCAACGTCCTGACTTTC

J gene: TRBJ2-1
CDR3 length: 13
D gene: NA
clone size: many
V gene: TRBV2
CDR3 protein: CASPRGAYNEQFF
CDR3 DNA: TGTGCCAGTCCCCGGGGGGCTTACAATGAGCAGTTCTTC

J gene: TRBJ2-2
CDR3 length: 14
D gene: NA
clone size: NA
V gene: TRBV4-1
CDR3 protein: CASSHHQGAGELFF
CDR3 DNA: TGCGCCAGCAGCCACCACCAGGGCGCCGGGGAGCTGTTTTTT

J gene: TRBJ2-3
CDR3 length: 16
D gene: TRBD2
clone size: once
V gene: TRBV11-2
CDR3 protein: CASSSRLAEPTDTQYF
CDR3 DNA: TGTGCCAGCAGCTCTCGACTAGCGGAACCCACAGATACGCAGTATTTT

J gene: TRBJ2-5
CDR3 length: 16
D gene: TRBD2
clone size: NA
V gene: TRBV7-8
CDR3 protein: CASSLVGRGGRETQYF
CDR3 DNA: TGTGCCAGCAGCTTAGTGGGACGGGGGGGTCGAGAGACCCAGTACTTC

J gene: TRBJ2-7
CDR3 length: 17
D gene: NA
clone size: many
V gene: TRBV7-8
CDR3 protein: CASARRPGTYGPNEQYF
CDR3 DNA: TGTGCCAGCGCTAGGCGCCCCGGGACGTACGGGCCTAACGAGCAGTACTTC

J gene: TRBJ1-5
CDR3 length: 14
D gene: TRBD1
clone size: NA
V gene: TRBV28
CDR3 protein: CATKDRAFNQPQHF
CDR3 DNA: TGTGCCACAAAAGACAGGGCCTTCAATCAGCCCCAGCATTTT

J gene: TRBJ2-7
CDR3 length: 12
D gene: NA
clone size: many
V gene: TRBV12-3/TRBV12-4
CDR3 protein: CASSFQGIEQYF
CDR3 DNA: TGTGCCAGCAGTTTTCAGGGAATCGAGCAGTACTTC

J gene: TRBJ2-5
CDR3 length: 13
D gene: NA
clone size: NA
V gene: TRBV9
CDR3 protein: CASRSRGEGTQYF
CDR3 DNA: TGTGCCAGCAGGTCTAGGGGGGAGGGGACCCAGTACTTC

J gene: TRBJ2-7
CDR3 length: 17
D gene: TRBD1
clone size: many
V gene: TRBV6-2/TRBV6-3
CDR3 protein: CASSLWGQGFGLYEQYF
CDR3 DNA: TGTGCCAGCAGTCTTTGGGGACAGGGATTCGGTCTCTACGAGCAGTACTTC

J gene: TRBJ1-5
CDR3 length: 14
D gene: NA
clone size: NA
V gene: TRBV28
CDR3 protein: CASTPGMGNQPQHF
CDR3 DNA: TGTGCCAGCACCCCCGGGATGGGCAATCAGCCCCAGCATTTT

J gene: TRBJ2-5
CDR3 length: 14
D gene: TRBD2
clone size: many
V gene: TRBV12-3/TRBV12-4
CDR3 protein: CASSLVRGQETQYF
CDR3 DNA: TGTGCCAGCAGCTTGGTGCGGGGGCAAGAGACCCAGTACTTC

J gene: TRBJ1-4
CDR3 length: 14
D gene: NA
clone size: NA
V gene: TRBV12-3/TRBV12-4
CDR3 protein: CASRGDLANEKLFF
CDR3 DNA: TGTGCCAGCAGAGGGGACCTAGCTAATGAAAAACTGTTTTTT

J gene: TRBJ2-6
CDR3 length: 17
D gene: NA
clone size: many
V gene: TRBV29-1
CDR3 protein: CSVEVADARSGANVLTF
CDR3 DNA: TGCAGCGTTGAGGTAGCGGACGCCCGCTCTGGGGCCAACGTCCTGACTTTC

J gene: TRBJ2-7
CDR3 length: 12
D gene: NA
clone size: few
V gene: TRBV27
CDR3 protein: CASLAASNEQYF
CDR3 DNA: TGTGCCAGCCTTGCAGCGTCCAACGAGCAGTACTTC

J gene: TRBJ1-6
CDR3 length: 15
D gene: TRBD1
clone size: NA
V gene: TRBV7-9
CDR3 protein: CASRPGTGENSPLHF
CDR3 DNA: TGTGCCAGCAGGCCCGGGACAGGGGAAAATTCACCCCTCCACTTT

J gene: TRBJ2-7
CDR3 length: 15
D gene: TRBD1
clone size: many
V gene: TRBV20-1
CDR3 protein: CIPNRRDRPSYEQYF
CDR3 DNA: TGCATCCCCAACCGGCGGGACAGGCCTTCCTACGAGCAGTACTTC

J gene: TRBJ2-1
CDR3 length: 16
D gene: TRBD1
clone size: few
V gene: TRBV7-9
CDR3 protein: CASSLAQGAFINEQFF
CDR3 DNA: TGTGCCAGCAGTTTAGCCCAGGGGGCGTTCATCAATGAGCAGTTCTTC

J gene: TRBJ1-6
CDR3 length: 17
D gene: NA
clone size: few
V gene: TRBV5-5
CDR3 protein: CASSLAQGKVNNSPLHF
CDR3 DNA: TGTGCCAGCAGCTTAGCCCAGGGGAAGGTGAATAATTCACCCCTCCACTTT

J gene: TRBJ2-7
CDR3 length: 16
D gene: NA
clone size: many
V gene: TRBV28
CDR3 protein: CASSLGRGLSSYEQYF
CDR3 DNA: TGTGCCAGCAGTTTAGGGCGCGGGCTAAGCTCCTACGAGCAGTACTTC

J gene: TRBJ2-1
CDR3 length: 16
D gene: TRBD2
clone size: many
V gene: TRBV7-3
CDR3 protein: CASSLAASGGANEQFF
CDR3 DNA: TGTGCCAGCAGCTTAGCTGCTAGCGGGGGGGCTAATGAGCAGTTCTTC

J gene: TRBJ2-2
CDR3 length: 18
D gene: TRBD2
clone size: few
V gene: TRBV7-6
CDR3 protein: CASSLWLAGGSNTGELFF
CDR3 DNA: TGTGCCAGCAGCTTATGGCTAGCGGGGGGCTCGAACACCGGGGAGCTGTTTTTT

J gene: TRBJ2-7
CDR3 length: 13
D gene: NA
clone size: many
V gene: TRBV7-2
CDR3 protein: CASSSSAAYEQYF
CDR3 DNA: TGTGCCAGCAGCTCTAGCGCCGCCTACGAGCAGTACTTC

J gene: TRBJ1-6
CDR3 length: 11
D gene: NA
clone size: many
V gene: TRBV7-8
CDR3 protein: CASSRDSPLHF
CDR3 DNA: TGTGCCAGCAGCCGTGACTCACCCCTCCACTTT

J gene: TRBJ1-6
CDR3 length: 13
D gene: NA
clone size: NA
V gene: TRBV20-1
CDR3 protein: CSARRDENSPLHF
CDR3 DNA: TGCAGTGCTCGCCGGGACGAAAATTCACCCCTCCACTTT

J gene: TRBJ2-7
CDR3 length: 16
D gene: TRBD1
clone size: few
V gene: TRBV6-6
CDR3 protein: CASSRTTGGSPYEQYF
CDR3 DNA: TGTGCCAGCAGTCGTACCACAGGGGGTAGCCCCTACGAGCAGTACTTC

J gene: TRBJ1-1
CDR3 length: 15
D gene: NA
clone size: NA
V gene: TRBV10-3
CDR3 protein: CAISSDRDLNTEAFF
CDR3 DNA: TGTGCCATCAGTTCTGACCGGGACTTGAACACTGAAGCTTTCTTT

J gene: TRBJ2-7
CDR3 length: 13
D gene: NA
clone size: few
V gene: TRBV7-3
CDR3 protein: CASSLIQGNEQYF
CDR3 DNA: TGTGCCAGCAGCTTAATACAGGGTAACGAGCAGTACTTC

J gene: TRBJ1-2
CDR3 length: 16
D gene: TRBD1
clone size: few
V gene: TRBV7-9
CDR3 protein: CASSLIGAGGNYGYTF
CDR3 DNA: TGTGCCAGCAGCTTAATCGGTGCAGGGGGAAACTATGGCTACACCTTC

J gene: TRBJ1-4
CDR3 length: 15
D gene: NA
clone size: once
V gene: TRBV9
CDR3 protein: CACSVHLGGDEKLFF
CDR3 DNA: TGTGCCTGCAGCGTCCACCTGGGGGGTGATGAAAAACTGTTTTTT